This entry lists 18 T cell receptor beta chains sequenced from one sample in a study of Tregs in tolerant kidney transplant recipients. Mixed chimerism was transient after nonmyeloablative marrow transplants from related graft donors. Here immunoSEQ multiplex PCR was the method, and the copy in TCRdb shows in-frame clones only, minus some. This table holds about 21,000 clones, more than 65% found once. Material: CD8+ T cells from blood (PBMCs), obtained 6 months after the transplant. The origin of the receptors is a human patient who received a combined kidney and bone marrow transplant. The graft donor may have given rise to some T cells.

The V call is TRBV9, the J call TRBJ2-1, with no clear D. CDR1 is SGDLS and CDR2 is YYNGEE in the germline V gene. V shed 0 bases and J shed 8 bases, with 3 bases lying between them. The CDR3 runs 11 residues. The CDR3 is CASSVGHEQFF. For the CDR3, the DNA is TGTGCCAGCAGCGTAGGGCATGAGCAGTTCTTC.

This chain links TRBV4-2 with TRBJ1-2; possibly TRBD1 for D (6 bases). The CDR3 extends over 15 amino acids. The germline gives CDR1 LGHNA, CDR2 YNFKEQ. Trimming cost V 2 bases and J 5 bases, with 15 bases left between them. The CDR3 nucleotides are TGTGCCAGCAGCCAAAAGCTTCCGCAGGGGTATGGCTACACCTTC. Translating gives CASSQKLPQGYGYTF.

The chain combines TRBV4-1 with TRBJ1-6; 9 nucleotides match TRBD1. The CDR3 length is 15 residues. Germline values: CDR1 MGHRA, CDR2 YSYEKL. The junction had 3 bases not matched to a gene; V was cut back by 2 bases and J by 7 bases. In nucleotides, the CDR3 is TGCGCCAGCAGCCAAATGGGACAGGGAAATTCACCCCTCCACTTT. Protein: CASSQMGQGNSPLHF.

This chain links TRBV9 with TRBJ2-7; TRBD2 matches 8 bases. Germline values: CDR1 SGDLS, CDR2 YYNGEE. With V trimmed by 1 base and J by 7 bases, 7 bases remained unmatched. The CDR3 extends over 14 amino acids. CDR3 in amino acids: CASSVSGGAGEQYF. The DNA for the CDR3 is TGTGCCAGCAGCGTATCCGGGGGGGCGGGGGAGCAGTACTTC.

This clone was observed once. J is TRBJ2-1 and V is TRBV7-6, with 12 bases aligning to TRBD2. The CDR3 runs to 16 residues. V trimming: 4 bases; J trimming: 5 bases; junction bases outside the gene matches: 6. Germline CDR1 is SGHVS and CDR2 is FNYEAQ. The DNA for the CDR3 is TGTGCCAGCAGCTGGAGACTAGCGGGGGAGAACAATGAGCAGTTCTTC. Translated, it gives CASSWRLAGENNEQFF.

This clone was counted between two and nine times. This chain uses TRBV6-6 with TRBJ1-5, with 10 nucleotides matching TRBD1. The CDR3 is 15 amino acids. Trimming at V came to 4 bases and at J to 6 bases, leaving 6 bases not matched to a gene. Germline V gene data show CDR1 as MNHNY and CDR2 as SVGAGI (reference sequence). CDR3: CASSSGTGETQPQHF. CDR3 DNA: TGTGCCAGCAGTTCCGGGACAGGGGAAACTCAGCCCCAGCATTTT.

This sequence joins TRBV4-3 and TRBJ1-2; 7 nucleotides agree with TRBD1. The CDR3 spans 13 residues. V lost 4 bases, J lost 5 bases, and 4 bases stayed unmatched. Germline assignment: CDR1 LGHNA and CDR2 YSLEER. The CDR3 DNA follows: TGCGCCAGCAGCCGGGACAGTTCATATGGCTACACCTTC. Translating gives CASSRDSSYGYTF.

The V and J genes are TRBV25-1 and TRBJ1-1, with D unresolved. V shed 2 bases and J shed 5 bases, with 12 bases lying between them. The CDR3 loop spans 14 amino acids. Looked up from germline, CDR1 is MGHDK and CDR2 is SYGVNS. In DNA form, the CDR3 reads TGTGCCAGCAGTGAAACACCGGGTTGGACTGAAGCTTTCTTT. Protein product: CASSETPGWTEAFF. Full variable domain (rest looked up from reference TRBV25-1 and TRBJ1-1): EADIYQTPRYLVIGTGKKITLECSQTMGHDKMYWYQQDPGMELHLIHYSYGVNSTEKGDLSSESTVSRIRTEHFPLTLESARPSHTSQYLCASSETPGWTEAFFGQGTRLTVV.

This chain links TRBV7-6 with TRBJ2-7; a weak D match, TRBD1 (5 bases). CDR1 SGHVS and CDR2 FNYEAQ come from the germline V gene. V lost 1 base, J lost 7 bases, and 5 bases lay in between. The CDR3 is 11 residues long. CDR3 in DNA: TGTGCCAGCAGCTTAGGACAGGAGCAGTACTTC. It specifies CASSLGQEQYF.

The rearrangement uses TRBV28 and TRBJ2-7; perhaps TRBD2 as D (6 bases). The V end lost 7 bases, the J end lost 2 bases, and 15 bases lay between the germline ends. The germline V gene has CDR1 MDHEN and CDR2 SYDVKM. The CDR3 length is 14 residues. The CDR3 here is CASNPKWRAYEQYF. CDR3 DNA sequence: TGTGCCAGCAACCCTAAGTGGAGGGCCTACGAGCAGTACTTC.

This clone appeared a few times. The chain joins TRBV5-6 to TRBJ2-5; possibly TRBD2 for D (6 bases). CDR1 is SGHDT and CDR2 is YYEEEE in the germline V gene. This CDR3 comprises 16 residues. CDR3 region: CATKLGVAGSGETQYF. Here the CDR3 DNA reads TGTGCTACTAAGCTTGGCGTGGCGGGGAGCGGAGAGACCCAGTACTTC. The full variable domain, its missing parts supplied by reference TRBV5-6 and TRBJ2-5, is DAGVTQSPTHLIKTRGQQVTLRCSPKSGHDTVSWYQQALGQGPQFIFQYYEEEERQRGNFPDRFSGHQFPNYSSELNVNALLLGDSALYLCATKLGVAGSGETQYFGPGTRLLVL.

The V call is TRBV29-1, the J call TRBJ2-2; 7 nucleotides align to TRBD2. V lost 0 bases to trimming and J lost 2 bases; unmatched junction nucleotides: 6. CDR3 length equals 16 residues. Germline V gene sequence: CDR1 SQVTM, CDR2 ANQGSEA. CDR3 nucleotides: TGCAGCGTTGAAGAAAGGGCGGGAGTTAACACCGGGGAGCTGTTTTTT. The encoded protein is CSVEERAGVNTGELFF.

The chain joins TRBV6-1 to TRBJ1-2; 8 bases are shared with TRBD1. J lost 6 bases, V lost 5 bases, and 11 bases had no gene match. The germline gives CDR1 MNHNS, CDR2 SASEGT. This CDR3 is built from 15 residues. This CDR3 is CASSPFDRGGNGYTF. The CDR3 DNA reads as TGTGCCAGCAGTCCCTTCGACAGGGGCGGAAATGGCTACACCTTC.

In DNA form, the CDR3 reads TGTGCCAGCAGCTTAGGCTCAGGGCAGCCTGACAATGAGCAGTTCTTC. Encoded protein: CASSLGSGQPDNEQFF. The chain employs TRBV7-7 and TRBJ2-1, with D possibly TRBD1 on 5 matching bases. The CDR3 sequence is 16 residues long. CDR1 SSHAT and CDR2 FNYEAQ come from the germline V gene (reference sequence). The V and J ends lost 1 base and 5 bases respectively, with 15 bases between them.

The rearrangement uses TRBV7-9 and TRBJ1-2; D not certain. V gave up 0 bases and J gave up 6 bases, with 8 bases separating them. The germline CDR1 and CDR2 sequences are SEHNR and FQNEAQ (reference sequence). The CDR3 is made up of 13 amino acids. The CDR3 nucleotides are TGTGCCAGCAGCTTAGCCAGGCTTAATGGCTACACCTTC. It encodes CASSLARLNGYTF.

This clone was seen a single time. The rearrangement joins TRBV5-1 to TRBJ2-2; TRBD2 agrees at 11 bases. The CDR3 runs to 17 residues. CDR1 is SGHRS and CDR2 is YFSETQ in the germline V gene. V shed 0 bases and J 3 bases; nucleotides not matched to a gene: 4. This chain's CDR3 is CASSLVGLADYTGELFF. The CDR3, as DNA: TGCGCCAGCAGCTTGGTGGGACTAGCGGACTACACCGGGGAGCTGTTTTTT. The variable domain in full, completed from reference TRBV5-1 and TRBJ2-2, reads KAGVTQTPRYLIKTRGQQVTLSCSPISGHRSVSWYQQTPGQGLQFLFEYFSETQRNKGNFPGRFSGRQFSNSRSEMNVSTLELGDSALYLCASSLVGLADYTGELFFGEGSRLTVL.

This chain uses TRBV13 with TRBJ2-7; D uncertain. Trimming left V 3 bases short and J 5 bases short, with 11 bases between. CDR1 is PRHDT and CDR2 is FYEKMQ in the germline V gene (reference sequence). CDR3 size: 13 residues. The CDR3, as DNA: TGTGCCAGCAGCTTTTCCGGGTTCCACGAGCAGTACTTC. It is translated as CASSFSGFHEQYF.

V is TRBV6-5 and J is TRBJ2-1; tentatively, D is TRBD2 (6 bases). Germline CDR1 is MNHEY and CDR2 is SVGAGI. The CDR3 covers 14 residues. The ends were cut back, 8 bases at V and 2 bases at J, with 13 bases in the middle. Here the CDR3 reads CASVVAAPYNEQFF. The DNA of the CDR3 is TGTGCCAGCGTCGTAGCGGCCCCCTACAATGAGCAGTTCTTC.